This TCR beta chain was captured by sequencing in a study of T cell responses to AZD1222 COVID-19 vaccine. Overall study: Some second doses came at about 4 weeks and others at about 12 weeks; these were pooled. Study-wide findings and caveats: Elevations in Spike-specific TCR breadth and depth followed administration of two AZD1222 doses. Possibly, clonal diversity was underestimated; donors were largely white British and included more females.

The V and J ends lost 1 base and 4 bases respectively, with 2 bases between them. The CDR3 runs 12 residues. This clone was seen once. As yet, its antigen is unknown. The same CDR3 also results from other DNA sequences found in this sample. Libraries were prepared by immunoSEQ multiplex PCR; TCRdb keeps only in-frame clonotypes and omits some of them. The profile covers about 120,000 clones, with roughly nine tenths appearing a single time and 1.6% taken by the ten largest. The chain links TRBV12-3 or TRBV12-4 to TRBJ1-5; D unresolved. The source is an adult in good health. Source: peripheral blood, taken on day 0 of AZD1222 vaccination. This CDR3 reads CASSLVNQPQHF. As DNA, the CDR3 is TGTGCCAGCAGTTTAGTTAATCAGCCCCAGCATTTT.